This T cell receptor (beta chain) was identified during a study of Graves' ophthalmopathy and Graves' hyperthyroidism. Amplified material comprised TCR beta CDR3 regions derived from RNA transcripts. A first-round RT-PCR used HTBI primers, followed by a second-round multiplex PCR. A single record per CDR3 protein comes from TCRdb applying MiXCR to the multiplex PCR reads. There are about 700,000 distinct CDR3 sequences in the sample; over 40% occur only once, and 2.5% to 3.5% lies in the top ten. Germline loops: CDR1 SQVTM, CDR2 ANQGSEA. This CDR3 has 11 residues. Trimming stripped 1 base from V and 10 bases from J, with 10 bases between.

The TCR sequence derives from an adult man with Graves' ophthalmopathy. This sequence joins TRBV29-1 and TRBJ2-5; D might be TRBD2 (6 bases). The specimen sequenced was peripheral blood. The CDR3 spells CSVEVTGDQYF. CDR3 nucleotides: TGCAGCGTTGAAGTGACGGGGGACCAGTACTTC. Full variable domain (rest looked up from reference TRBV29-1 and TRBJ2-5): SAVISQKPSRDICQRGTSLTIQCQVDSQVTMMFWYRQQPGQSLTLIATANQGSEATYESGFVIDKFPISRPNLTFSTLTVSNMSPEDSSIYLCSVEVTGDQYFGPGTRLLVL.